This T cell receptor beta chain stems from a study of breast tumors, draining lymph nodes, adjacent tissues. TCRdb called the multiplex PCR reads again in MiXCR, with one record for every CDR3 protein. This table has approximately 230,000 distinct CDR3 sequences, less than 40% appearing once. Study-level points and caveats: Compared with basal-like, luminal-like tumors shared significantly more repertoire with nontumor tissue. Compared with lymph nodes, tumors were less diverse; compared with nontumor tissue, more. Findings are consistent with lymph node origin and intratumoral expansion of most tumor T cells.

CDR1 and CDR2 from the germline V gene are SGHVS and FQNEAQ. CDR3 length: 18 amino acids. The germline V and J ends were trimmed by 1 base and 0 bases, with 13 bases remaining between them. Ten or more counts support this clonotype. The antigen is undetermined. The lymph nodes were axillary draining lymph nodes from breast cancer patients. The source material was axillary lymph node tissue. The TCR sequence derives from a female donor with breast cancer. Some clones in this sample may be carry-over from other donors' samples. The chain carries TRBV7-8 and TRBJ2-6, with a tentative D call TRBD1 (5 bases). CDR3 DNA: TGTGCCAGCAGCTTAGGGGGCAGGGCAGACTCTGGGGCCAACGTCCTGACTTTC. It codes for CASSLGGRADSGANVLTF.